The 28 T cell receptor beta chains below come from one sample, sequenced in a study of T cells in Graves' hyperthyroidism and ophthalmopathy. Researchers took RNA transcripts and amplified the TCR beta CDR3 regions from them. The HTBI primer set served for first-round RT-PCR of the TCR CDR3. TCRdb itself ran the multiplex PCR reads through MiXCR, one entry per CDR3 protein. The sample contains around 190,000 distinct CDR3 sequences, 17% of which appear only once. The sequenced material came from blood. All receptors derive from a woman in her forties or fifties with Graves' hyperthyroidism.

V is TRBV20-1 and J is TRBJ1-3; maybe TRBD1 (6 bases). There are 12 residues in the CDR3. Germline V CDR1 and CDR2: DFQATT, SNEGSKA (reference sequence). The CDR3 sequence: CAGPGTLNTIYF. The DNA of the CDR3 is TGCGCCGGCCCCGGGACATTAAACACCATATATTTT.

This clonotype was seen a few times. The V call is TRBV7-6, the J call TRBJ2-3, with D unresolved. Germline loops: CDR1 SGHVS, CDR2 FNYEAQ. The CDR3 has 17 amino acids. Trimming left V 2 bases short and J 0 bases short, with 15 bases between. CDR3 amino acids: CASSLLPLETSTDTQYF. In DNA, the CDR3 is TGTGCCAGCAGCTTACTCCCCCTAGAAACTAGCACAGATACGCAGTATTTT.

This clonotype was seen ten or more times. This chain uses TRBV7-8 with TRBJ2-2; tentatively, D is TRBD1 or TRBD2 (5 bases each). The length of the CDR3 is 15 residues. The germline V gene encodes CDR1 SGHVS and CDR2 FQNEAQ. The V end was cut by 5 bases, the J end by 7 bases, with 17 bases between. This chain's CDR3 is CASSRGGGMGGELFF. Here the CDR3 DNA reads TGTGCCAGCAGCCGGGGCGGAGGAATGGGCGGGGAGCTGTTTTTT.

The sample holds many counts of this clonotype. The J gene is TRBJ2-7, the V gene TRBV28; 7 bases align to TRBD2. The CDR3 length is 14 residues. CDR1 MDHEN and CDR2 SYDVKM come from the germline V gene. V gave up 5 bases and J gave up 7 bases; unmatched junction bases: 11. Written as DNA, the CDR3 is TGTGCCAGCAGTACACCGGGACCCGGGGGGGAGCAGTACTTC. This encodes CASSTPGPGGEQYF.

The chain links TRBV5-1 to TRBJ2-1; 14 positions match TRBD2. The CDR3 totals 16 residues. CDR1 is SGHRS and CDR2 is YFSETQ in the germline V gene. Losses at the gene ends were 3 bases for V and 8 bases for J; bases not matched to a gene: 7. The CDR3 coding sequence is TGCGCCAGCAGCTCCGGACTAGCGGGGGGACGCCATGAGCAGTTCTTC. It yields the protein CASSSGLAGGRHEQFF.

This chain connects TRBV18 to TRBJ1-4; TRBD1 might be the D (5 bases). V lost 4 bases and J 7 bases, leaving 16 bases between the germline ends. Germline loops: CDR1 KGHSH, CDR2 LQKENI. CDR3 length equals 15 residues. The CDR3 loop is CASSQSGASGEKLFF. The CDR3 DNA follows: TGTGCCAGCTCACAATCTGGGGCATCAGGTGAAAAACTGTTTTTT. Full variable domain (missing parts from reference TRBV18 and TRBJ1-4): NAGVMQNPRHLVRRRGQEARLRCSPMKGHSHVYWYRQLPEEGLKFMVYLQKENIIDESGMPKERFSAEFPKEGPSILRIQQVVRGDSAAYFCASSQSGASGEKLFFGSGTQLSVL.

There are a few counts of this clonotype. The gene calls are TRBV19 and TRBJ1-5; 7 bases map to TRBD1. Unmatched junction bases numbered 7, after V lost 3 bases and J lost 5 bases. The CDR3 has 15 residues. Germline loops: CDR1 LNHDA, CDR2 SQIVND (reference sequence). The CDR3 loop reads CASSISPGGHQPQHF. CDR3 in DNA: TGTGCCAGTAGTATCTCCCCAGGGGGACATCAGCCCCAGCATTTT.

Points on this clonotype: A much more abundant neighbour one base away suggests this may be a read error. The rearrangement links TRBV6-5 to TRBJ1-1; 10 nucleotides match TRBD1. V was pared by 2 bases and J by 0 bases, with 3 bases of the junction left unmatched. The length of the CDR3 is 16 residues. Looked up from germline, CDR1 is MNHEY and CDR2 is SVGAGI. The CDR3 loop reads CASSYMTGGLNTEAFF. CDR3 nucleotides: TGTGCCAGCAGTTACATGACAGGGGGCCTGAACACTGAAGCTTTCTTT.

The sample holds many counts of this clonotype. The rearrangement joins TRBV20-1 to TRBJ2-3, with 16 positions matching TRBD2. V trimming: 6 bases; J trimming: 1 base; junction bases outside the gene matches: 7. Germline-derived CDR1 and CDR2 are DFQATT and SNEGSKA (reference sequence). CDR3 size: 17 residues. In DNA form, the CDR3 reads TGCAGTGCCCCCTCCGGGACTAGCGGGAGGGGCACAGATACGCAGTATTTT. The encoded protein is CSAPSGTSGRGTDTQYF.

In its sample, this clonotype was seen many times. This chain links TRBV7-2 with TRBJ1-2; unclear D gene. Germline CDR1 and CDR2: SGHTA and FQGNSA. This CDR3 region has 13 residues. The V and J ends lost 1 base and 6 bases respectively, with 9 bases between them. The CDR3 DNA reads TGTGCCAGCAGCTTAGAGTTTCGTAATGGCTACACCTTC. Protein: CASSLEFRNGYTF.

This clonotype was recorded a few times. The CDR3 protein is CSAGGTSVQETQYF. The CDR3, as DNA: TGCAGTGCTGGGGGGACTAGCGTACAAGAGACCCAGTACTTC. V is TRBV20-1 and J is TRBJ2-5; 10 nucleotides align to TRBD2. The germline V gene has CDR1 DFQATT and CDR2 SNEGSKA (reference sequence). The V segment lost 5 bases and the J segment 2 bases; nucleotides outside the gene matches: 5. The CDR3 spans 14 residues.

This chain links TRBV19 with TRBJ1-5, with a weak D call TRBD1 (5 bases). The CDR3 consists of 17 residues. V was cut by 7 bases and J by 0 bases, with 19 bases left in between. Germline CDR1 reads LNHDA; CDR2 reads SQIVND (reference sequence). CDR3 sequence (DNA): TGTGCCAGTAACTCGGCAGGCTGGGGGAATAGCAATCAGCCCCAGCATTTT. This sequence encodes CASNSAGWGNSNQPQHF.

V usage is TRBV3-1 and J usage is TRBJ2-2, with no clear D. CDR1 and CDR2 (germline): LGHDT, YNNKEL (reference sequence). The CDR3 extends over 14 amino acids. V was clipped by 3 bases and J by 6 bases, with 11 bases between them. CDR3 sequence reads: CASSQGPSAGELFF. DNA of the CDR3: TGTGCCAGCAGCCAGGGCCCTTCGGCCGGGGAGCTGTTTTTT.

This clonotype was counted ten times or more. V gene TRBV7-8 combines with J gene TRBJ2-1; 9 nucleotides align to TRBD2. There are 16 residues in the CDR3. Germline lookup yields CDR1 SGHVS and CDR2 FQNEAQ. The J segment lost 4 bases and the V segment lost 2 bases, leaving 6 bases of the junction unmatched. The CDR3 is CASSLLAGTPYNEQFF. DNA for the CDR3: TGTGCCAGCAGCTTACTAGCGGGGACTCCATACAATGAGCAGTTCTTC.

This clonotype has just a few counts. The chain recombines TRBV9 with TRBJ2-1; D not certain. The germline V and J ends were trimmed by 0 bases and 9 bases, with 7 bases remaining between them. Germline V CDR1 and CDR2: SGDLS, YYNGEE. The CDR3 is made up of 12 amino acids. The CDR3 bases are TGTGCCAGCAGCGTAGGGAAAGGTGAGCAGTTCTTC. It specifies CASSVGKGEQFF.

V usage is TRBV25-1 and J usage is TRBJ2-1; D is perhaps TRBD2 (5 bases). V was shortened by 5 bases and J by 2 bases, with 13 bases between the two germline ends. The CDR3 totals 15 residues. Germline-derived CDR1 and CDR2 are MGHDK and SYGVNS. The CDR3 DNA reads TGTGCCAGCAGTATTCCGGGAACCGCCTACAATGAGCAGTTCTTC. It codes for CASSIPGTAYNEQFF.

This clonotype was seen repeatedly, ten times or more. This chain links TRBV2 with TRBJ1-5; 7 bases are shared with TRBD1. V was pared by 7 bases and J by 5 bases, with 5 bases of the junction left unmatched. Germline loops: CDR1 SNHLY, CDR2 FYNNEI. CDR3 length: 13 amino acids. As DNA, the CDR3 is TGTGCCAGCAAGGTCGACAGGGATCAGCCCCAGCATTTT. It specifies CASKVDRDQPQHF.

This clonotype was seen repeatedly, ten times or more. This sequence joins TRBV10-3 and TRBJ1-1, with 7 bases fitting TRBD1. With V trimmed by 3 bases and J by 10 bases, 5 bases remained unmatched. The CDR3 spans 12 residues. Germline V gene lookup returns CDR1 ENHRY and CDR2 SYGVKD. Here the CDR3 reads CAISDRTGRAFF. The CDR3 bases are TGTGCCATCAGTGATCGGACAGGCCGAGCTTTCTTT.

The rearrangement links TRBV7-3 to TRBJ2-5; the D call may be TRBD1 or TRBD2 (5 bases each). With 8 bases removed from V and 4 bases from J, the gap between germline ends came to 20 bases. Germline V gives CDR1 SGHTA, CDR2 FQGTGA. This CDR3 region has 15 residues. CDR3 coding DNA: TGTGCCAGCTCAAATTCGGGACGGGCGGGAGAGACCCAGTACTTC. Protein: CASSNSGRAGETQYF.

The table lists this clonotype with many counts. This chain uses TRBV20-1 with TRBJ2-7; no firm D call. The germline V gene has CDR1 DFQATT and CDR2 SNEGSKA (reference sequence). V was pared by 7 bases and J by 3 bases, with 16 bases between. The CDR3 is 13 amino acids. In nucleotides, the CDR3 is TGCAGTGGGTGGTGGAGTAACTACTACGAGCAGTACTTC. Translation gives CSGWWSNYYEQYF.

This clonotype was seen at least ten times. The V call is TRBV7-2, the J call TRBJ2-1, with 8 bases fitting TRBD2. This CDR3 is 15 amino acids long. V trimming: 5 bases; J trimming: 4 bases; junction bases outside the gene matches: 7. CDR1 is SGHTA and CDR2 is FQGNSA in the germline V gene. CDR3 amino acids: CASSPRTSGYNEQFF. The CDR3 nucleotides are TGTGCCAGCAGCCCCCGTACTAGCGGATACAATGAGCAGTTCTTC.

This clonotype has more than one count but fewer than ten. The rearrangement links TRBV18 to TRBJ2-3; TRBD2 matches 9 bases. Trimming took 2 bases from V and 3 from J; bases not matched to a gene: 9. Germline CDR1 KGHSH, CDR2 LQKENI. This CDR3 is built from 17 residues. CDR3 DNA sequence: TGTGCCAGCTCACCATTCGCGGGAGGGCCCTCTACAGATACGCAGTATTTT. It codes for CASSPFAGGPSTDTQYF.

The DNA for the CDR3 is TGCGCCAGCGGCCTGGGGAGACTAGCGGGAGACAATGAGCAGTTCTTC. Translated, it gives CASGLGRLAGDNEQFF. This sequence joins TRBV5-1 and TRBJ2-1, with 12 bases that match TRBD2. Trimming removed 7 bases from V and 5 bases from J; junction bases left unmatched: 10. The CDR3 is 16 amino acids. Looked up from germline, CDR1 is SGHRS and CDR2 is YFSETQ.

This clonotype was observed a single time. The chain links TRBV4-1 to TRBJ1-5, with a possible D match to TRBD1 (5 bases). CDR1 is MGHRA and CDR2 is YSYEKL in the germline V gene. CDR3 size: 18 residues. V lost 4 bases to trimming and J lost 4 bases, with 23 bases between them. The CDR3 DNA reads TGCGCCAGCAGCCCGGGACCGGGGCCCCCCAGGGTAAATCAGCCCCAGCATTTT. This encodes CASSPGPGPPRVNQPQHF.

This clonotype was found many times. J is TRBJ1-4 and V is TRBV12-3 or TRBV12-4, with no clear D. This CDR3 contains 11 residues. V was pared by 3 bases and J by 8 bases, with 4 bases between. CDR3 amino acids: CASSFAEKLFF. As DNA, the CDR3 is TGTGCCAGCAGTTTCGCCGAAAAACTGTTTTTT.

The J gene is TRBJ2-1, the V gene TRBV20-1, with TRBD1 identical over 11 bases. Germline values: CDR1 DFQATT, CDR2 SNEGSKA (reference sequence). The ends lost 3 bases at V and 9 bases at J; junction bases unmatched: 4. This CDR3 spans 13 amino acids. The CDR3 region is CSASRTGGSEQFF. CDR3 coding DNA: TGCAGTGCTAGTAGGACAGGGGGCAGTGAGCAGTTCTTC.

This clonotype appeared a few times. The V gene is TRBV30, the J gene TRBJ1-5; no clear D. Trimming left V 1 base short and J 7 bases short, with 14 bases between. The CDR3 runs 14 residues. Germline V gene sequence: CDR1 GTSNPN, CDR2 SVGIG (reference sequence). CDR3 DNA: TGTGCCTGGAGTGCCAAAACTGTGGCACAGCCCCAGCATTTT. The encoded protein is CAWSAKTVAQPQHF.

This clonotype was recorded a few times. At one end the junction does not follow the germline gene, possibly because of a read error. The chain joins TRBV27 to TRBJ2-7; perhaps TRBD1 as D (10 bases). In germline, CDR1 is MNHEY, CDR2 SMNVEV (reference sequence). The CDR3 consists of 19 residues. Here the CDR3 DNA reads TGTGCCGGCAGTCATCTGGGACAGGGGTGGACTAGCGCCACCTACGAGCAGTACTTC. Translated, it gives CAGSHLGQGWTSATYEQYF.